The rows below give T cell receptor beta chains drawn from one sample of a study of CD8 T cells in Susac syndrome. From the immunoSEQ multiplex PCR reads, TCRdb called clonotypes with MiXCR, one entry per CDR3 protein. The sample carries roughly 150,000 distinct CDR3 sequences, roughly 95% recorded once. The sample consisted of CD4+ T cells from PBMCs. The receptors were sampled from a human donor with Susac syndrome. Each CDR3 is given with its conserved first and last residue. The order of the fields is J gene, D gene, V gene, clone size, CDR3 DNA, CDR3 protein. D genes are given only for firm matches. The size entry is marked missing in some rows and otherwise reads once, few, many or a size class.

TRBJ2-5	.	TRBV13	.	TGTGCCAGCAGCCCCACGGGTGAGACCCAGTACTTC	CASSPTGETQYF
TRBJ2-4	.	TRBV29-1	.	TGCAGCGTGATAGCTCGGGACATTCAGTACTTC	CSVIARDIQYF
TRBJ2-5	TRBD1	TRBV18	.	TGTGCCAGCTCACGTACAGGGGGCAGAATCCAAGAGACCCAGTACTTC	CASSRTGGRIQETQYF
TRBJ2-7	.	TRBV20-1	once	TGCAGTGCTAGTGGGGGGGCCCGGGGAGTGTCCTACGAGCAGTACTTC	CSASGGARGVSYEQYF
TRBJ1-2	TRBD1	TRBV29-1	.	TGCAGCGTTTCCTCGACAGGGAACTATGGCTACACCTTC	CSVSSTGNYGYTF
TRBJ1-1	.	TRBV29-1	.	TGCAGCGTTGTAGGGTCGTCGCCAAACACTGAAGCTTTCTTT	CSVVGSSPNTEAFF
TRBJ2-3	TRBD2	TRBV2	.	TGTGCCAGCAGTGAACGGGGGGGCCGAGATACGCAGTATTTT	CASSERGGRDTQYF
TRBJ2-3	.	TRBV5-1	once	TGCGCCAGCAGCTCGGGACGCCCAGATACGCAGTATTTT	CASSSGRPDTQYF
TRBJ1-1	.	TRBV29-1	.	TGCAGCGGTAAGAGGCAAGACACTGAAGCTTTCTTT	CSGKRQDTEAFF
TRBJ2-3	.	TRBV9	few	TGTGCCAGCAGCGCCCGGGGAGGAAGCACAGATACGCAGTATTTT	CASSARGGSTDTQYF
TRBJ2-7	.	TRBV6-5	.	TGTGCCAGCAGCTACCCTAGCTCCTACGAGCAGTACTTC	CASSYPSSYEQYF
TRBJ1-6	.	TRBV18	.	TGTGCCAGCTCACCAAAGGAGGGTCCCAGCTCCTATAATTCACCCCTCCACTTT	CASSPKEGPSSYNSPLHF
TRBJ1-1	.	TRBV19	.	TGTGCCAGCCGAGGGGGTTCCCAAGGGTACACTGAAGCTTTCTTT	CASRGGSQGYTEAFF
TRBJ1-2	.	TRBV5-1	.	TGCGCCAGCAGCTTGGCAGGGGAAACTAACTATGGCTACACCTTC	CASSLAGETNYGYTF
TRBJ2-3	TRBD2	TRBV9	.	TGTGCCAGCAGCCCGCGGGGGGGCGTAGATACGCAGTATTTT	CASSPRGGVDTQYF
TRBJ2-2	.	TRBV7-6	.	TGTGCCAGCAGCCTCCGGGACACGAAGAACACCGGGGAGCTGTTTTTT	CASSLRDTKNTGELFF
TRBJ2-6	.	TRBV7-2	.	TGTGCCAGCAGGGCAAGGCCGGGAGCCAACGTCCTGACTTTC	CASRARPGANVLTF
TRBJ2-7	.	TRBV12-3/TRBV12-4	.	TGTGCCAGCGGATCATTTGGGTACGAGCAGTACTTC	CASGSFGYEQYF
TRBJ2-7	TRBD1	TRBV6-5	.	TGTGCCAGCAGTTACTCGGGGGACAGGTCCTACGAGCAGTACTTC	CASSYSGDRSYEQYF
TRBJ1-1	TRBD1	TRBV11-1	.	TGTGCCAGCGGGACAGGGGTCGACACTGAAGCTTTCTTT	CASGTGVDTEAFF
TRBJ2-7	.	TRBV20-1	.	TGCAGTGCTTCAGGGCCCAGCTCCTACGAGCAGTACTTC	CSASGPSSYEQYF
TRBJ2-1	TRBD1	TRBV5-1	.	TGCGCCAGCAGCCGAGCGACAGGGGACAATGAGCAGTTCTTC	CASSRATGDNEQFF
TRBJ2-5	.	TRBV20-1	.	TGCAGTGCTAGAGATCACCTCAGGGAGACCCAGTACTTC	CSARDHLRETQYF
TRBJ2-7	TRBD1	TRBV25-1	.	TGTGCCAGCAGCGGTATTGGGACAGCCCACGAGCAGTACTTC	CASSGIGTAHEQYF
TRBJ2-2	TRBD2	TRBV7-2	.	TGTGCCAGCAGCTCGAAGACTAGCGGGGGGCCCGGGGAGCTGTTTTTT	CASSSKTSGGPGELFF
TRBJ2-5	.	TRBV4-3	.	TGCGCCAGCAGCCAAGATCGGCTAGGAGGCCAAGAGACCCAGTACTTC	CASSQDRLGGQETQYF
TRBJ2-3	.	TRBV13	.	TGTGCCAGCAGCTTAGGCGGGGGCAAGACAGATACGCAGTATTTT	CASSLGGGKTDTQYF
TRBJ1-2	.	TRBV25-1	.	TGTGCCAGCAGCGATGGGTATGGCTACACCTTC	CASSDGYGYTF
TRBJ1-4	.	TRBV25-1	.	TGTGCCAGCAGTGATACAGGGCAGGGAGACGAAAAACTGTTTTTT	CASSDTGQGDEKLFF
TRBJ1-1	.	TRBV29-1	.	TGCAGCGTAGCGACGGAGATGAACACTGAAGCTTTCTTT	CSVATEMNTEAFF